Each of the 4 T cell receptor beta chains below was sequenced from the same sample in a study of neurological immune-mediated disorders. Described time point: longitudinal time-point 1 (baseline). MiXCR was run by TCRdb on the 5' RACE reads, yielding one entry per CDR3 protein. The sample consists of more than 70,000 distinct CDR3 sequences, roughly 10% of them appearing once. The sequencing sample was made of PBMCs. Every receptor here comes from a man aged 30 to 39 in good health.

This clonotype was seen only a few times. This chain connects TRBV7-9 to TRBJ2-5; D is undetermined. The CDR3 length is 14 residues. With 1 base removed from V and 1 base from J, the gap between germline ends came to 7 bases. Germline values: CDR1 SEHNR, CDR2 FQNEAQ (reference sequence). CDR3 in DNA: TGTGCCAGCAGCTTAGGACGGATCCAAGAGACCCAGTACTTC. Protein: CASSLGRIQETQYF.

In this sample, this clonotype turned up many times. This sequence joins TRBV20-1 and TRBJ2-2, with D perhaps TRBD2 (6 bases). CDR3 size: 15 residues. Germline V gives CDR1 DFQATT, CDR2 SNEGSKA (reference sequence). V lost 0 bases and J 8 bases, leaving 16 bases between the germline ends. This chain's CDR3 is CSARDSSPGGGELFF. As DNA, the CDR3 is TGCAGTGCTAGAGATTCATCCCCCGGGGGTGGGGAGCTGTTTTTT.

This clonotype was seen at least ten times. The rearrangement joins TRBV7-6 to TRBJ1-1, with a possible D match to TRBD1 (5 bases). This CDR3 region has 17 residues. Per the germline V gene, CDR1 is SGHVS and CDR2 is FNYEAQ. V dropped 1 base and J dropped 0 bases, with 15 bases sitting between them. The CDR3 spells CASSLVPAREMNTEAFF. The CDR3 coding sequence is TGTGCCAGCAGCTTAGTACCAGCCAGGGAGATGAACACTGAAGCTTTCTTT.

In its sample, this clonotype was seen many times. The chain uses TRBV5-1 and TRBJ1-6; 7 nucleotides match TRBD1. This CDR3 region has 15 residues. With V trimmed by 1 base and J by 7 bases, 5 bases remained unmatched. The V gene's germline CDR1 is SGHRS and CDR2 YFSETQ. CDR3 nucleotide sequence: TGCGCCAGCAGCTTGAGGCAGGGGGGAAATTCACCCCTCCACTTT. It translates to CASSLRQGGNSPLHF.